The 21 T cell receptor beta chains reported below all come from one sample, sequenced in a study of T cell responses to AZD1222 COVID-19 vaccine. Here immunoSEQ multiplex PCR was the method, and the copy in TCRdb shows in-frame clones only, minus some. This sample yields about 120,000 clones, of which around nine tenths are seen a single time; about 7% belongs to the top ten. The source was peripheral blood, collected on day 0 of AZD1222 vaccination. These receptors all come from an adult in good health.

CDR3 nucleotides: TGTGCCAGCAGCGGGACAGTTTACCGCTACACCTTC. It codes for CASSGTVYRYTF. This rearrangement joins TRBV6-2 or TRBV6-3 to TRBJ1-2; TRBD1 agrees at 7 bases. Germline CDR1 reads MNHEY; CDR2 reads SVGEGT. The J segment lost 9 bases and the V segment lost 6 bases, leaving 7 bases of the junction unmatched. The length of the CDR3 is 12 residues.

V gene TRBV6-1 combines with J gene TRBJ1-6; D remains unclear. Trimming took 2 bases from V and 0 from J, leaving 14 bases between them. This CDR3 spans 18 amino acids. Germline CDR1 is MNHNS and CDR2 is SASEGT. The CDR3 nucleotides read TGTGCCAGCAGTGAAAGGGCACGGTGGAGCTCCTATAATTCACCCCTCCACTTT. It translates to CASSERARWSSYNSPLHF.

V gene TRBV6-2 or TRBV6-3 combines with J gene TRBJ2-7; D is ambiguous. The CDR3 contains 15 residues. V lost 2 bases and J 0 bases, leaving 11 bases between the germline ends. Per germline, CDR1 MNHEY and CDR2 SVGEGT. As DNA, the CDR3 is TGTGCCAGCAGTTACACCGTTGTGAGCTCCTACGAGCAGTACTTC. Translation: CASSYTVVSSYEQYF.

The rearrangement links TRBV16 to TRBJ1-5; D not certain. CDR1 and CDR2 (germline): KGHSY, FQNENV. Trimming took 2 bases from V and 10 from J, leaving 9 bases between them. The CDR3 runs to 12 residues. Written as DNA, the CDR3 is TGTGCCAGCAGCCAAACGGCAGGACCCCAGCATTTT. Protein sequence: CASSQTAGPQHF.

The rearrangement uses TRBV28 and TRBJ2-5, with D possibly matching TRBD1 (5 bases). The germline gives CDR1 MDHEN, CDR2 SYDVKM. The V end lost 1 base, the J end lost 6 bases, and 15 bases lay between the germline ends. This CDR3 has 15 residues. In DNA form, the CDR3 reads TGTGCCAGCAGTTTATTCCCCCAGGGTTTACAGACCCAGTACTTC. It specifies CASSLFPQGLQTQYF.

This sequence joins TRBV27 and TRBJ1-2, with D possibly being TRBD1 (6 bases). V was pared by 3 bases and J by 8 bases, with 19 bases between. CDR3 length: 15 residues. Germline V gene sequence: CDR1 MNHEY, CDR2 SMNVEV (reference sequence). The CDR3 region has the DNA TGTGCCAGCAGTTTGGTCGGGGGCGCCGCGGACGGCTACACCTTC. This translates into CASSLVGGAADGYTF.

The CDR3: CASSQEISEAYEQYF. The CDR3 DNA sequence: TGCGCCAGCAGCCAAGAAATAAGCGAGGCCTACGAGCAGTACTTC. This chain connects TRBV4-3 to TRBJ2-7; D unresolved. CDR1 and CDR2 (germline): LGHNA, YSLEER. Trimming took off 0 bases at V and 2 bases at J, with 11 bases between the two ends. The CDR3 runs 15 residues.

J is TRBJ2-3 and V is TRBV10-1; D is unclear. CDR1 is WNHNN and CDR2 is SYGVQD in the germline V gene (reference sequence). The CDR3 is 11 amino acids. V lost 1 base to trimming and J lost 5 bases, with 1 base between them. CDR3 DNA sequence: TGCGCCAGCAGTGAGTTAGATACGCAGTATTTT. This encodes CASSELDTQYF.

A single count supports this clone. The V gene is TRBV5-1, the J gene TRBJ1-6; TRBD1 might be the D (5 bases). CDR1 SGHRS and CDR2 YFSETQ come from the germline V gene. V was clipped by 0 bases and J by 7 bases, with 14 bases between them. CDR3 size: 16 residues. The CDR3 spells CASSLGGSGINSPLHF. The CDR3, as DNA: TGCGCCAGCAGCTTGGGAGGGTCAGGGATCAATTCACCCCTCCACTTT. The whole variable domain, remainder taken from reference TRBV5-1 and TRBJ1-6, is KAGVTQTPRYLIKTRGQQVTLSCSPISGHRSVSWYQQTPGQGLQFLFEYFSETQRNKGNFPGRFSGRQFSNSRSEMNVSTLELGDSALYLCASSLGGSGINSPLHFGNGTRLTVT.

This sequence joins TRBV7-2 and TRBJ2-7; no definite D call. This CDR3 region has 11 residues. Trimming removed 5 bases from V and 0 bases from J, with 2 bases in between. The germline gives CDR1 SGHTA, CDR2 FQGNSA. CDR3 loop: CASSVSYEQYF. The CDR3 bases are TGTGCCAGCAGCGTCTCCTACGAGCAGTACTTC. Drawing the rest from reference TRBV7-2 and TRBJ2-7, the complete variable domain is GAGVSQSPSNKVTEKGKDVELRCDPISGHTALYWYRQSLGQGLEFLIYFQGNSAPDKSGLPSDRFSAERTGGSVSTLTIQRTQQEDSAVYLCASSVSYEQYFGPGTRLTVT.

The V gene is TRBV5-4, the J gene TRBJ2-1; a weak D match, TRBD2 (6 bases). Germline CDR1 is SGHNT and CDR2 is YYREEE (reference sequence). The CDR3 has 15 amino acids. V was shortened by 4 bases and J by 7 bases, with 18 bases between the two germline ends. The CDR3 DNA sequence: TGTGCCAGCAGCGTCCGCGGGACCCCTCGGAATGAGCAGTTCTTC. Its protein is CASSVRGTPRNEQFF.

The V and J genes are TRBV7-2 and TRBJ2-3; D might be TRBD2 (5 bases). This CDR3 has 14 residues. Per germline, CDR1 SGHTA and CDR2 FQGNSA. V shed 3 bases and J shed 5 bases, with 12 bases lying between them. CDR3 loop: CASSLKAGRDTQYF. CDR3 nucleotide sequence: TGTGCCAGCAGCTTGAAGGCGGGCCGAGATACGCAGTATTTT. The variable domain in full, with the rest retrieved from reference TRBV7-2 and TRBJ2-3, is GAGVSQSPSNKVTEKGKDVELRCDPISGHTALYWYRQSLGQGLEFLIYFQGNSAPDKSGLPSDRFSAERTGGSVSTLTIQRTQQEDSAVYLCASSLKAGRDTQYFGPGTRLTVL.

This rearrangement joins TRBV7-3 to TRBJ2-7; TRBD2 is a possible D gene (6 bases). The V gene's germline CDR1 is SGHTA and CDR2 FQGTGA. V lost 2 bases and J 7 bases, leaving 18 bases between the germline ends. The CDR3 is 15 amino acids. CDR3 region: CASSLQPGGKREQYF. CDR3 nucleotides: TGTGCCAGCAGCTTACAACCTGGGGGGAAGAGGGAGCAGTACTTC.

The chain has TRBV5-1 and TRBJ2-1; 7 bases are shared with TRBD1. V was pared by 1 base and J by 8 bases, with 6 bases of the junction left unmatched. Germline V gene lookup returns CDR1 SGHRS and CDR2 YFSETQ. The CDR3 extends over 14 amino acids. The CDR3 bases are TGCGCCAGCAGCTTGTTCCCGGACAGGTATGAGCAGTTCTTC. Residues: CASSLFPDRYEQFF.

The J gene is TRBJ2-2, the V gene TRBV24-1, with 9 bases aligning to TRBD1. This CDR3 spans 16 amino acids. J was trimmed by 4 bases and V by 4 bases; bases with no gene match: 6. Germline lookup yields CDR1 KGHDR and CDR2 SFDVKD. This chain's CDR3 is CATSDLDRGVTGELFF. The CDR3 DNA is TGTGCCACCAGTGACCTCGACAGGGGGGTCACCGGGGAGCTGTTTTTT.

The chain is built from TRBV10-3 and TRBJ1-1; D is undetermined. Trimming left V 1 base short and J 1 base short, with 10 bases between. CDR3 size: 15 residues. Looked up from germline, CDR1 is ENHRY and CDR2 is SYGVKD. CDR3 sequence (DNA): TGTGCCATCAGTGAGTTCCCAGGAACGAACACTGAAGCTTTCTTT. Translation gives CAISEFPGTNTEAFF.

This sequence joins TRBV7-3 and TRBJ1-1; D is perhaps TRBD1 (6 bases). The ends were cut back, 5 bases at V and 8 bases at J, with 18 bases in the middle. CDR1 is SGHTA, CDR2 FQGTGA, per germline. The CDR3 is 14 residues long. The CDR3 region is CASSELPGVGEAFF. The CDR3 nucleotides read TGTGCCAGCAGCGAACTCCCAGGGGTCGGAGAAGCTTTCTTT.

This clone was found a few times. The rearrangement joins TRBV2 to TRBJ2-3; 7 bases map to TRBD1. Germline-derived CDR1 and CDR2 are SNHLY and FYNNEI. This CDR3 has 18 amino acids. Trimming took 6 bases from V and 9 from J; bases not matched to a gene: 24. The CDR3 here is CASRSRGLGGASGETQYF. The CDR3 nucleotides are TGTGCCAGCAGAAGCAGGGGGTTAGGGGGAGCTTCAGGGGAGACGCAGTATTTT.

The genes are TRBV4-3 and TRBJ1-2; TRBD1 might be the D (5 bases). The ends were cut back, 3 bases at V and 4 bases at J, with 15 bases in the middle. The CDR3 length is 15 residues. Germline CDR1 LGHNA, CDR2 YSLEER. The CDR3 coding sequence is TGCGCCAGCAGCCAGGGGCAGGGAAGGTCCTATGGCTACACCTTC. Its protein product is CASSQGQGRSYGYTF.

This clone occurred once. The chain carries TRBV13 and TRBJ2-7; 11 nucleotides agree with TRBD2. The germline V gene has CDR1 PRHDT and CDR2 FYEKMQ (reference sequence). This CDR3 contains 15 residues. The V and J ends lost 5 bases and 1 base, in that order; junction bases with no gene match: 4. The DNA of the CDR3 is TGTGCCAGCAGCCCAAGACTAGCGGGGTCCTACGAGCAGTACTTC. Protein sequence: CASSPRLAGSYEQYF. The full variable domain, completed using reference TRBV13 and TRBJ2-7, is AAGVIQSPRHLIKEKRETATLKCYPIPRHDTVYWYQQGPGQDPQFLISFYEKMQSDKGSIPDRFSAQQFSDYHSELNMSSLELGDSALYFCASSPRLAGSYEQYFGPGTRLTVT.

The DNA for the CDR3 is TGTGCCAGCAGCCAAGAAGCTAGCGGGGCTTACAATGAGCAGTTCTTC. As protein: CASSQEASGAYNEQFF. The chain couples TRBV4-2 to TRBJ2-1; TRBD2 aligns across 9 bases. With 0 bases clipped from V and 4 bases from J, the junction kept 4 bases outside the gene matches. CDR3 length equals 16 residues. Germline CDR1 reads LGHNA; CDR2 reads YNFKEQ.